Listed below are T cell receptor beta chains from one sample, sequenced in a study of response to subunit inactivated influenza vaccine. TCRdb redid the calling of the RT-PCR reads with MiXCR, one entry per CDR3 protein. This sample has about 300,000 distinct CDR3 sequences, with about a fifth found just once. The sequencing here drew on PBMCs from blood, taken 21 months after vaccination. The receptors stem from a man between 50 and 75 years old who received an inactivated influenza vaccine. CDR3s include the opening cysteine and the closing phenylalanine or tryptophan. Each record gives: J gene, V gene, D gene, clone size, CDR3 protein, CDR3 DNA. The D gene is left open where the match is weak. Rows may omit the clone size; those that give it use once, few, many or a size class.

TRBJ1-5 TRBV6-2/TRBV6-3 . . CASSYAGRINQPQHF TGTGCCAGCAGCTACGCGGGACGGATTAATCAGCCCCAGCATTTT
TRBJ2-7 TRBV9 TRBD1 . CASSPWTGVTSYEQYF TGTGCCAGCAGCCCCTGGACAGGGGTGACCTCCTACGAGCAGTACTTC
TRBJ2-3 TRBV5-4 TRBD1 few CASSGDSSTDTQYF TGTGCCAGCAGCGGGGACAGTTCCACAGATACGCAGTATTTT
TRBJ1-1 TRBV9 . . CASSVGGRGNTEAFF TGTGCCAGCAGCGTAGGAGGCAGGGGGAACACTGAAGCTTTCTTT
TRBJ2-1 TRBV5-1 . . CASQLLTSYNEQFF TGCGCCAGCCAACTTCTGACCTCCTACAATGAGCAGTTCTTC
TRBJ1-6 TRBV7-9 . . CASSHPADTGHSPLHF TGTGCCAGCAGTCACCCGGCGGACACCGGGCATTCACCCCTCCACTTT
TRBJ1-5 TRBV24-1 . many CATSASGNQPQHF TGTGCCACCAGTGCTTCGGGAAATCAGCCCCAGCATTTT
TRBJ2-5 TRBV5-1 . many CASSLGSGSNQETQYF TGCGCCAGCAGCTTGGGAAGCGGGTCTAACCAAGAGACCCAGTACTTC
TRBJ1-2 TRBV29-1 . few CSVNKQGDYGYTF TGCAGCGTCAACAAACAGGGAGACTATGGCTACACCTTC
TRBJ1-1 TRBV30 . many CAWSVQGGNTEAFF TGTGCCTGGAGTGTACAAGGGGGGAACACTGAAGCTTTCTTT
TRBJ1-3 TRBV12-3/TRBV12-4 TRBD1 few CASSWGQPLSGNTIYF TGTGCCAGCAGTTGGGGACAGCCACTCTCTGGAAACACCATATATTTT
TRBJ1-3 TRBV19 TRBD1 . CASSVSDRVGNTIYF TGTGCCAGTTCCGTATCAGACAGGGTTGGAAACACCATATATTTT
TRBJ1-1 TRBV6-1 . few CASRTRGLTEAFF TGTGCCAGCAGAACAAGGGGTCTCACTGAAGCTTTCTTT
TRBJ1-4 TRBV12-3/TRBV12-4 . . CASSSQAVNEKLFF TGTGCCAGCAGTTCACAGGCAGTTAATGAAAAACTGTTTTTT
TRBJ2-5 TRBV20-1 . . CSARDLWETQYF TGCAGTGCTCGGGACTTGTGGGAGACCCAGTACTTC
TRBJ1-2 TRBV12-3/TRBV12-4 . few CASSLGSTGGYGYTF TGTGCCAGCAGTTTGGGGTCCACCGGGGGTTATGGCTACACCTTC
TRBJ2-2 TRBV11-3 . . CASSSNRNTGELFF TGTGCCAGCAGCAGTAACAGGAACACCGGGGAGCTGTTTTTT
TRBJ2-5 TRBV7-2 TRBD2 few CASSPWGLSEETQYF TGTGCCAGCAGCCCATGGGGACTATCGGAAGAGACCCAGTACTTC
TRBJ1-4 TRBV4-3 . few CASSQDPYGGNEKLFF TGCGCCAGCAGCCAAGACCCGTATGGGGGAAATGAAAAACTGTTTTTT
TRBJ2-1 TRBV4-1 . . CASSQDTPYNEQFF TGCGCCAGCAGCCAAGATACCCCCTACAATGAGCAGTTCTTC
TRBJ1-4 TRBV12-3/TRBV12-4 . . CASSPGANEKLFF TGTGCCAGCAGTCCCGGGGCTAATGAAAAACTGTTTTTT
TRBJ2-2 TRBV9 TRBD1 . CASSVDRDRPNTGELFF TGTGCCAGCAGCGTGGACAGGGACAGGCCGAACACCGGGGAGCTGTTTTTT
TRBJ2-1 TRBV10-3 . . CAISESTISYNEQFF TGTGCCATCAGTGAGTCGACTATCTCCTACAATGAGCAGTTCTTC
TRBJ1-3 TRBV7-2 . . CASSRNGGAGNTIYF TGTGCCAGCAGTCGAAATGGAGGAGCTGGAAACACCATATATTTT
TRBJ1-2 TRBV20-1 TRBD1 many CSARVQGDGEGYTF TGCAGTGCTAGAGTTCAGGGGGACGGTGAAGGCTACACCTTC
TRBJ1-3 TRBV18 TRBD1 . CASSPQTTGAGNTIYF TGTGCCAGCTCACCGCAGACGACAGGGGCGGGAAACACCATATATTTT
TRBJ2-2 TRBV20-1 TRBD2 . CSARDTSGVNTGELFF TGCAGTGCTAGAGATACTAGCGGGGTCAACACCGGGGAGCTGTTTTTT
TRBJ2-1 TRBV29-1 . . CSANGGSYNEQFF TGCAGCGCCAATGGGGGTTCCTACAATGAGCAGTTCTTC
TRBJ2-5 TRBV29-1 . many CSVEGWVETQYF TGCAGCGTTGAAGGGTGGGTCGAGACCCAGTACTTC
TRBJ2-1 TRBV28 TRBD2 many CASSRLAGGLSNEQFF TGTGCCAGCAGCAGATTAGCGGGGGGGCTGTCAAATGAGCAGTTCTTC
TRBJ2-7 TRBV25-1 . many CASRDSNYEQYF TGTGCCAGCCGGGACTCCAACTACGAGCAGTACTTC
TRBJ2-5 TRBV4-1 TRBD2 . CASSQTQTSGVIETQYF TGCGCCAGCAGCCAAACCCAGACTAGCGGGGTAATAGAGACCCAGTACTTC
TRBJ2-2 TRBV7-6 . . CASSLGLTNTGELFF TGTGCCAGCAGCTTGGGACTGACGAACACCGGGGAGCTGTTTTTT
TRBJ2-1 TRBV28 . . CASSFGDFGYNEQFF TGTGCCAGCAGTTTCGGGGACTTCGGATACAATGAGCAGTTCTTC
TRBJ1-1 TRBV20-1 . few CSASLGGGNTEAFF TGCAGTGCTAGTCTGGGTGGGGGGAACACTGAAGCTTTCTTT
TRBJ1-3 TRBV19 . few CATRYGNTIYF TGTGCCACACGGTACGGAAACACCATATATTTT
TRBJ2-1 TRBV20-1 . . CSAPDPGLKKGVQFF TGCAGTGCACCAGACCCGGGACTGAAGAAAGGGGTGCAGTTCTTC
TRBJ2-7 TRBV20-1 . . CSAGYSGSPYEQYF TGCAGTGCTGGTTACTCCGGGTCCCCCTACGAGCAGTACTTC
TRBJ2-6 TRBV6-1 . . CASTNSGANVLTF TGTGCCAGCACCAACTCTGGGGCCAACGTCCTGACTTTC
TRBJ1-2 TRBV24-1 TRBD1 . CATSDGTGRGYTF TGTGCCACCAGTGATGGGACAGGGCGCGGCTACACCTTC
TRBJ1-4 TRBV7-9 TRBD1 many CASSITGGGKLFF TGTGCCAGCAGCATAACAGGGGGCGGAAAACTGTTTTTT
TRBJ1-6 TRBV4-3 . . CASSQDWDTNSTLHF TGCGCCAGCAGCCAAGATTGGGACACCAATTCAACCCTCCACTTT
TRBJ2-3 TRBV20-1 TRBD2 . CSARGTSGYTDTQYF TGCAGTGCTAGAGGGACTAGCGGATACACAGATACGCAGTATTTT
TRBJ1-6 TRBV7-2 . many CASSSINSPGSPLHF TGTGCCAGCAGCTCTATTAATAGTCCAGGTTCACCCCTCCACTTT
TRBJ1-2 TRBV12-3/TRBV12-4 . few CASAAGGGLGYTF TGTGCCAGCGCAGCTGGTGGAGGTCTTGGCTACACCTTC
TRBJ1-1 TRBV18 . few CASSPPMREGTEAFF TGTGCCAGCTCACCACCGATGCGGGAGGGGACTGAAGCTTTCTTT
TRBJ1-2 TRBV10-1 TRBD1 few CASGGTANYGYTF TGCGCCAGCGGGGGGACAGCAAACTATGGCTACACCTTC
TRBJ2-2 TRBV5-4 TRBD2 . CASSHQTSGNTGELFF TGTGCCAGCAGCCACCAGACTAGCGGTAACACCGGGGAGCTGTTTTTT
TRBJ2-5 TRBV5-4 . once CASSKNSAQETQYF TGTGCCAGCAGCAAGAATTCAGCGCAAGAGACCCAGTACTTC
TRBJ2-1 TRBV6-1 . few CASSEGSPNEQFF TGTGCCAGCAGTGAAGGTTCGCCAAATGAGCAGTTCTTC
TRBJ1-1 TRBV7-9 . . CASSLPFYGEAFF TGTGCCAGCAGCTTACCCTTCTACGGGGAAGCTTTCTTT
TRBJ1-2 TRBV5-1 . few CASSLRPQTQLPYGYTF TGCGCCAGCAGCTTGCGGCCCCAGACCCAACTACCCTATGGCTACACCTTC
TRBJ1-1 TRBV12-3/TRBV12-4 . medium-sized CASSSFGGPNTEAFF TGTGCCAGCAGTTCCTTCGGGGGCCCGAACACTGAAGCTTTCTTT
TRBJ2-2 TRBV5-6 TRBD1 . CASSHWGQYTGELFF TGTGCCAGCAGCCATTGGGGACAGTACACCGGGGAGCTGTTTTTT
TRBJ2-7 TRBV4-2 TRBD2 few CASSPTAGEIYEQYF TGTGCCAGCAGCCCTACAGCGGGAGAAATATACGAGCAGTACTTC
TRBJ1-5 TRBV6-1 TRBD1 many CASSPWTGLQPQHF TGTGCCAGCAGTCCATGGACAGGGCTTCAGCCCCAGCATTTT
TRBJ2-1 TRBV4-2 TRBD2 . CASSQEPRGGFDEQFF TGTGCCAGCAGCCAAGAGCCCCGCGGGGGTTTCGATGAGCAGTTCTTC
TRBJ1-4 TRBV4-3 TRBD1 few CASSHNRGSNEKLFF TGCGCCAGCAGCCATAACAGGGGGTCTAATGAAAAACTGTTTTTT
TRBJ2-3 TRBV2 . . CASSGASGSGMDTQYF TGTGCCAGCAGTGGGGCCTCGGGGTCGGGGATGGATACGCAGTATTTT